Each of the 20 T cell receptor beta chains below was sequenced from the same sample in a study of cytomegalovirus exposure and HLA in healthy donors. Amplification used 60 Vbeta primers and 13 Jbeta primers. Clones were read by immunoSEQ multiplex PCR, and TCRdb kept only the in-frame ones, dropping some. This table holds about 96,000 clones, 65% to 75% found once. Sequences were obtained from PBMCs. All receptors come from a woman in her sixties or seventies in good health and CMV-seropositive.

The CDR3 reads CASSPGVSNTDTQYF. The CDR3 bases are TGTGCCAGCAGCCCCGGGGTCAGCAACACAGATACGCAGTATTTT. J is TRBJ2-3 and V is TRBV2; maybe TRBD2 (5 bases). The V gene's germline CDR1 is SNHLY and CDR2 FYNNEI. The CDR3 is 15 residues long. The V gene lost 6 bases and the J gene lost 2 bases, with 15 bases spanning the gap.

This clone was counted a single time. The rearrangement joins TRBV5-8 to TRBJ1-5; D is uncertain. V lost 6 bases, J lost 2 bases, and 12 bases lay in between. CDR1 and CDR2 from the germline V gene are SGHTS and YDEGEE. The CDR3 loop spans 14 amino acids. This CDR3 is CASNGVTRNQPQHF. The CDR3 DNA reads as TGTGCCAGCAACGGCGTGACACGCAATCAGCCCCAGCATTTT.

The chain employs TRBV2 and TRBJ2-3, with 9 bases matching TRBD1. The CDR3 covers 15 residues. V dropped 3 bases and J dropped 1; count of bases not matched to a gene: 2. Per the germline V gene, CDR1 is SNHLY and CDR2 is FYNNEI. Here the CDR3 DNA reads TGTGCCAGCAGTGACCGGGACAGGGGCACAGATACGCAGTATTTT. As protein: CASSDRDRGTDTQYF.

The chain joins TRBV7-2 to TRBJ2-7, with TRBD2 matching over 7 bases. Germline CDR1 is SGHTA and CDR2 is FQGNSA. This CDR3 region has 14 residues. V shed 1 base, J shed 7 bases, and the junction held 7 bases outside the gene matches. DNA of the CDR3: TGTGCCAGCAGCTTAGAGCGCGGGGGTCTAGAGCAGTACTTC. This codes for CASSLERGGLEQYF.

The CDR3 spells CAWSVGGLGIDEQYF. DNA for the CDR3: TGTGCCTGGAGTGTTGGTGGACTAGGAATCGACGAGCAGTACTTC. This chain connects TRBV30 to TRBJ2-7; 7 nucleotides agree with TRBD2. There are 15 residues in the CDR3. Germline CDR1 is GTSNPN and CDR2 is SVGIG (reference sequence). Trimming removed 0 bases from V and 5 bases from J; junction bases left unmatched: 10.

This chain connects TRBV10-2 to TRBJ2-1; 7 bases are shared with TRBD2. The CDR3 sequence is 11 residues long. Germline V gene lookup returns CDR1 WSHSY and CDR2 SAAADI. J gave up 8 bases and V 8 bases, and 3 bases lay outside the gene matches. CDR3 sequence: CASGGSDEQFF. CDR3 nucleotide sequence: TGCGCCAGCGGCGGGAGCGATGAGCAGTTCTTC.

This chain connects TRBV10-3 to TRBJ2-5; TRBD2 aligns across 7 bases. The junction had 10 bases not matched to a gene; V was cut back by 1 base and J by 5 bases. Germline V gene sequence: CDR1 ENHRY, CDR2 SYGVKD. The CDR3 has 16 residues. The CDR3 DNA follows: TGTGCCATCAGTGAGTTGGGGGGGACGCTGGACGAGACCCAGTACTTC. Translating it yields CAISELGGTLDETQYF.

For the CDR3, the DNA is TGCAGCGTTGAGACTATGAACACTGAAGCTTTCTTT. Its translation: CSVETMNTEAFF. The chain joins TRBV29-1 to TRBJ1-1; no firm D call. The germline V gene has CDR1 SQVTM and CDR2 ANQGSEA. The CDR3 spans 12 residues. V shed 3 bases and J shed 0 bases, with 5 bases lying between them.

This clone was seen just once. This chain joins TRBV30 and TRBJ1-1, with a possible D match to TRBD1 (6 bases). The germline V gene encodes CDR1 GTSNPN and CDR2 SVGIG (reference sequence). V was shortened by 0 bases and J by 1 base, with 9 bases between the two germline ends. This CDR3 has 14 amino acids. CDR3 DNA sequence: TGTGCCTGGAGTGTTTGGACAGAGAACACTGAAGCTTTCTTT. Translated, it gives CAWSVWTENTEAFF.

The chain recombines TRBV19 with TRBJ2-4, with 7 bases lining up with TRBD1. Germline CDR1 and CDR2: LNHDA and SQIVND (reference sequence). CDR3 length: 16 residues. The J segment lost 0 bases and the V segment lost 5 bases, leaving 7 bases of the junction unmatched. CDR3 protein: CASSPGQALAKNIQYF. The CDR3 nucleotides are TGTGCCAGTAGTCCCGGACAGGCCCTAGCCAAAAACATTCAGTACTTC.

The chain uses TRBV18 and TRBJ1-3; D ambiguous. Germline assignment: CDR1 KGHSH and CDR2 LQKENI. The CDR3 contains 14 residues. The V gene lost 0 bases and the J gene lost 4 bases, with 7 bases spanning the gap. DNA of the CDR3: TGTGCCAGCTCACCACCAGCATTAGGAAACACCATATATTTT. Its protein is CASSPPALGNTIYF.

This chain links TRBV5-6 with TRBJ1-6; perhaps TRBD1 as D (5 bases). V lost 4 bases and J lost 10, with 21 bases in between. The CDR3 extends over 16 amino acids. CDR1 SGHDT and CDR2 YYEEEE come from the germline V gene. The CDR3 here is CASSPGFFREDSPLHF. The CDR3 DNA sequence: TGTGCCAGCAGCCCGGGGTTTTTCAGGGAGGACTCACCCCTCCACTTT.

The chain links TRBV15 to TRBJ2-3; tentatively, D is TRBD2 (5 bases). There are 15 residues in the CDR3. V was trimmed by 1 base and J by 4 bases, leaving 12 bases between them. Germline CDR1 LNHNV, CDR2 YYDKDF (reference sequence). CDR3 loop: CATSRGGIGSDTQYF. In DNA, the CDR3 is TGTGCCACCAGCAGAGGAGGGATAGGATCAGATACGCAGTATTTT. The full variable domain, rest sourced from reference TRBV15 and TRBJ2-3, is DAMVIQNPRYQVTQFGKPVTLSCSQTLNHNVMYWYQQKSSQAPKLLFHYYDKDFNNEADTPDNFQSRRPNTSFCFLDIRSPGLGDTAMYLCATSRGGIGSDTQYFGPGTRLTVL.

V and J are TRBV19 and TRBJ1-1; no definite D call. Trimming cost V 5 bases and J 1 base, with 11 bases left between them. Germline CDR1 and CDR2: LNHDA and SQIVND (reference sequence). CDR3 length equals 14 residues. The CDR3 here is CASSLGAGNTEAFF. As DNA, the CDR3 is TGTGCCAGTAGTCTAGGAGCAGGGAACACTGAAGCTTTCTTT.

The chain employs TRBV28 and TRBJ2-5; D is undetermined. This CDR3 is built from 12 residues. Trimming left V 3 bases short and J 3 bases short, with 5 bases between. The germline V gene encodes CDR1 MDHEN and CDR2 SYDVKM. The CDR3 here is CASSFGEETQYF. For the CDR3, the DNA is TGTGCCAGCAGTTTCGGTGAAGAGACCCAGTACTTC.

CDR3 protein: CASSQGTSGATDTQYF. The CDR3 coding sequence is TGTGCCAGCAGCCAAGGAACTAGCGGGGCCACAGATACGCAGTATTTT. The V and J genes are TRBV4-2 and TRBJ2-3; 10 nucleotides agree with TRBD2. Germline V CDR1 and CDR2: LGHNA, YNFKEQ. This CDR3 is 16 amino acids long. The ends lost 1 base at V and 2 bases at J; junction bases unmatched: 3.

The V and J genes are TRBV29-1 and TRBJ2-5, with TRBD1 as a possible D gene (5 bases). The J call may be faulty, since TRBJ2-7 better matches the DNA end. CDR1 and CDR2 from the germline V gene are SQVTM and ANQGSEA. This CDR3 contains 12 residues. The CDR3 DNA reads TGCTCCTACGGACAAAACTCCTACGAGCAGTACTTC. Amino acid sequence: CSYGQNSYEQYF.

CDR3 bases: TGCGCCAGCAGCTTAGGGACAGGGGGCTCTAATGAGCAGTTCTTC. Protein sequence: CASSLGTGGSNEQFF. The rearrangement uses TRBV5-1 and TRBJ2-1, with 12 bases that match TRBD1. This CDR3 has 15 residues. Germline-derived CDR1 and CDR2 are SGHRS and YFSETQ. Germline trimming cut 2 bases from V and 7 bases from J; bases unmatched to any gene: 4.

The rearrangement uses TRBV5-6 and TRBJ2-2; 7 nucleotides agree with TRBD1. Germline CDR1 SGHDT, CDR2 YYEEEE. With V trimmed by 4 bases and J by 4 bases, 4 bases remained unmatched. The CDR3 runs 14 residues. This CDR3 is CASSPGQFTGELFF. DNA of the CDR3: TGTGCCAGCAGCCCGGGACAGTTCACCGGGGAGCTGTTTTTT.

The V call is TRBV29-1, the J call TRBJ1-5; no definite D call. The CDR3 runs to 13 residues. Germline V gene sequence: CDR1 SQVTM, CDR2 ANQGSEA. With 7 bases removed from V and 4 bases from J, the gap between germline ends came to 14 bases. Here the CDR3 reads CSALTTGNQPQHF. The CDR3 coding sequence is TGCAGCGCTCTGACGACGGGGAATCAGCCCCAGCATTTT.